This T cell receptor beta chain was identified in a study of shared clonotypes between healthy human individuals. This table comes from immunoSEQ multiplex PCR, and its TCRdb copy is limited to in-frame clones, with some not included. The sample records a few million clones, approximately 92% being singletons. Healthy HIV-negative adults without recent acute infections or vaccinations served as donors. J was trimmed by 9 bases and V by 4 bases; bases with no gene match: 9. This CDR3 contains 15 residues. Per the germline V gene, CDR1 is SGHRS and CDR2 is YFSETQ. The sequenced sample was naive CD4+ T cells sorted from blood. The subset: CD45RA+ positively selected. The rearrangement uses TRBV5-1 and TRBJ2-1, with 11 bases aligning to TRBD2. The receptor comes from a man younger than 35 in good health. In DNA, the CDR3 is TGCGCCAGCAGCGAGACTAGCGGGAAACCTGGTGAGCAGTTCTTC. The encoded protein is CASSETSGKPGEQFF.